The 5 T cell receptor beta chains in this list originate from one sample, sequenced in a study of OX40 agonist ivuxolimab in advanced cancers. The method was the immunoSEQ multiplex PCR assay. TCRdb obtained this table from immuneACCESS and retained in-frame rearrangements with V and J assigned. These tables miss some clones; where compared with another copy, unresolved V genes account for less than half of the shortfall, and the remainder is unexplained. This sample gives about 71,000 clones in total; approximately 90% of them show up just once. In total, the top ten clones hold roughly 14% of the sample. The source was CD4+ or CD8+ T cells sorted from blood, collected in a trial of the OX40 agonist ivuxolimab. The receptors were gathered from an adult with an advanced solid tumor such as melanoma, head and neck, liver or kidney cancer.

This sequence joins TRBV19 and TRBJ2-1; TRBD2 might be the D (6 bases). The germline gives CDR1 LNHDA, CDR2 SQIVND (reference sequence). The CDR3 extends over 14 amino acids. The V end was cut by 5 bases, the J end by 3 bases, with 11 bases between. The CDR3 DNA is TGTGCCAGTAGTGTGCTGGGGGGCTACAATGAGCAGTTCTTC. This codes for CASSVLGGYNEQFF. The whole variable domain, remainder taken from reference TRBV19 and TRBJ2-1, is DGGITQSPKYLFRKEGQNVTLSCEQNLNHDAMYWYRQDPGQGLRLIYYSQIVNDFQKGDIAEGYSVSREKKESFPLTVTSAQKNPTAFYLCASSVLGGYNEQFFGPGTRLTVL.

The J gene is TRBJ2-7, the V gene TRBV9; D perhaps matches TRBD2 (5 bases). Trimming shortened V by 4 bases and J by 0 bases, and 11 bases separated the two germline ends. Germline CDR1 reads SGDLS; CDR2 reads YYNGEE. CDR3 length equals 14 residues. The CDR3 here is CASSNPDFSYEQYF. CDR3 DNA sequence: TGTGCCAGCAGCAATCCGGACTTCTCCTACGAGCAGTACTTC.

Only one count was recorded for this clone. The chain is built from TRBV6-6 and TRBJ1-5; D perhaps matches TRBD1 (5 bases). The CDR3 has 13 residues. Deletions cut 0 bases from V and 5 bases from J, with 5 bases between. Germline V CDR1 and CDR2: MNHNY, SVGAGI (reference sequence). The CDR3 sequence: CASSYSGDQPQHF. CDR3 DNA sequence: TGTGCCAGCAGTTACTCGGGGGATCAGCCCCAGCATTTT.

This clone was counted only a few times. The rearrangement links TRBV6-5 to TRBJ2-7; 8 nucleotides match TRBD2. In germline, CDR1 is MNHEY, CDR2 SVGAGI. With 7 bases clipped from V and 6 bases from J, the junction kept 14 bases outside the gene matches. This CDR3 is 15 amino acids long. CDR3: CASTPNLGTRVEQYF. DNA of the CDR3: TGTGCCAGCACCCCAAATCTCGGGACTAGGGTCGAGCAGTACTTC.

This chain links TRBV27 with TRBJ1-4; maybe TRBD1 (5 bases). Germline-derived CDR1 and CDR2 are MNHEY and SMNVEV (reference sequence). The CDR3 has 15 residues. Trimming pared 5 bases from V and 2 bases from J, leaving 12 bases between. The CDR3 sequence is CASSAWTRTNEKLFF. In DNA form, the CDR3 reads TGTGCCAGCAGTGCTTGGACACGTACTAATGAAAAACTGTTTTTT.